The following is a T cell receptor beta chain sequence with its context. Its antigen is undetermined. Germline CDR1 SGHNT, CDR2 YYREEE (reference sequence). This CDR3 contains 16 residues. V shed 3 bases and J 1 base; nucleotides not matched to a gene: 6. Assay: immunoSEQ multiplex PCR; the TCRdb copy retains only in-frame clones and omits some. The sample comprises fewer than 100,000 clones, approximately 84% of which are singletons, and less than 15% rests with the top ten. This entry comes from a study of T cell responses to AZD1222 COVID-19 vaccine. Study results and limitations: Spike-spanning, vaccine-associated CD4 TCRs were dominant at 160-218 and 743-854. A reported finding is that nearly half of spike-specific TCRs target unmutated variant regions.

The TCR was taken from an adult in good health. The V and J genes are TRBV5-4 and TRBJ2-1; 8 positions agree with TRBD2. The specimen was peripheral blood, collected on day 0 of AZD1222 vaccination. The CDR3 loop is CASSSGGLRSYNEQFF. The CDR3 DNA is TGTGCCAGCAGCTCGGGGGGGCTCAGATCCTACAATGAGCAGTTCTTC.